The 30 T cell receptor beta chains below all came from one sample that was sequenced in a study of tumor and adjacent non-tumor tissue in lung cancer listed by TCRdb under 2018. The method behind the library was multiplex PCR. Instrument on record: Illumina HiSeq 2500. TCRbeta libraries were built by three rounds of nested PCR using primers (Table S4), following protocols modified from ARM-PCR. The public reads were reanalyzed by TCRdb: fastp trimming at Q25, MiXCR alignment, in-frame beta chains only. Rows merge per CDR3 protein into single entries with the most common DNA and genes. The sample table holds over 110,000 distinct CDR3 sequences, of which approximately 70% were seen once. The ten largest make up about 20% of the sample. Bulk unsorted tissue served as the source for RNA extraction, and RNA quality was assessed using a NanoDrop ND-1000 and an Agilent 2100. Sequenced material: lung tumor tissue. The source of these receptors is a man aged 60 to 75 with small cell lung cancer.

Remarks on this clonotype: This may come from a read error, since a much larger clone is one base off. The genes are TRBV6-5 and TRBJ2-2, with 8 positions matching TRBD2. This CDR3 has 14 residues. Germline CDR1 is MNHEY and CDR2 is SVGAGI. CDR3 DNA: TGTGCCAACAGTTCGACTAGCGTGGGCGGGGAGCTGTTTTTT. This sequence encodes CANSSTSVGGELFF.

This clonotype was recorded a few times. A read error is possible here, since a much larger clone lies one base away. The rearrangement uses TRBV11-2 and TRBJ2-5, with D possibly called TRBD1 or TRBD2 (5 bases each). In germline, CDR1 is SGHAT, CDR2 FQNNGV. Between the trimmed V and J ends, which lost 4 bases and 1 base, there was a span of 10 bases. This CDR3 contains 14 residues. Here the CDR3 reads CASSSNGTQETQYF. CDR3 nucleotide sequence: TGTGCCAGCAGCTCCAACGGGACCCAAGAGACCCAGTACTTC. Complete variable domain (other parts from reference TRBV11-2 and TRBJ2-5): EAGVAQSPRYKIIEKRQSVAFWCNPISGHATLYWYQQILGQGPKLLIQFQNNGVVDDSQLPKDRFSAERLKGVDSTLKIQPAKLEDSAVYLCASSSNGTQETQYFGPGTRLLVL.

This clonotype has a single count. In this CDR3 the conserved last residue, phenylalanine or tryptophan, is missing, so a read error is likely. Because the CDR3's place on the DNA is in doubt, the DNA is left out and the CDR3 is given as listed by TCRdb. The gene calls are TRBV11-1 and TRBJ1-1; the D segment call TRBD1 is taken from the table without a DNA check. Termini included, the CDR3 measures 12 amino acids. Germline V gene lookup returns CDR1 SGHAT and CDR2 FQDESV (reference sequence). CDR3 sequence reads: CASSGGGSEAFL.

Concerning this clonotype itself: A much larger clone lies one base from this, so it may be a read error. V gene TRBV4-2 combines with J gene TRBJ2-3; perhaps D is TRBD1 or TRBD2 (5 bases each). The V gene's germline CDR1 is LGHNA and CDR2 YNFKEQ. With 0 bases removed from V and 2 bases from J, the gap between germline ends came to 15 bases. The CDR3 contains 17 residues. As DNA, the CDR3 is TGTGCCAGCAGCCAAGATCCGAGGGAAGGGGTCACAGATACGCAGTATTTT. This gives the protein CASSQDPREGVTDTQYF.

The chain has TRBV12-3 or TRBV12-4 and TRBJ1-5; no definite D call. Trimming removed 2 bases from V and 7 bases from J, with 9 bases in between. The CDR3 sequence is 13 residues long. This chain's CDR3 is CASSLSESQPQHF. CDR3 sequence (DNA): TGTGCCAGCAGTTTATCAGAGAGCCAGCCCCAGCATTTT.

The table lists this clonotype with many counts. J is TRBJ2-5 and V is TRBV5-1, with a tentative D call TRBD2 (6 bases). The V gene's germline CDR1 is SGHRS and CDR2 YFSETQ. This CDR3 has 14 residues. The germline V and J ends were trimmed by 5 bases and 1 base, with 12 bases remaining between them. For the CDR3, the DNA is TGCGCCAGCAGTTTTCTAGCGCCCCAAGAGACCCAGTACTTC. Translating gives CASSFLAPQETQYF.

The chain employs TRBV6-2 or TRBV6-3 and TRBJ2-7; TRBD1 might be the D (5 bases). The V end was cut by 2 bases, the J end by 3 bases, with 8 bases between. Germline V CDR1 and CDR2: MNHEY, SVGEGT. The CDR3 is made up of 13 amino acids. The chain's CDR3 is CASSYDSDYEQYV. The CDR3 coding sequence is TGTGCCAGCAGTTACGACAGCGACTACGAGCAGTACGTC.

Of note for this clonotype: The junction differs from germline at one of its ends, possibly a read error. In nucleotides, the CDR3 is TGCATCGTTGTTCAGGCAGAGAGGAGAGGCGAGCAGTACTTC. This translates into CIVVQAERRGEQYF. The chain joins TRBV29-1 to TRBJ2-7; D is ambiguous. The germline V gene has CDR1 SQVTM and CDR2 ANQGSEA. The CDR3 has 14 amino acids.

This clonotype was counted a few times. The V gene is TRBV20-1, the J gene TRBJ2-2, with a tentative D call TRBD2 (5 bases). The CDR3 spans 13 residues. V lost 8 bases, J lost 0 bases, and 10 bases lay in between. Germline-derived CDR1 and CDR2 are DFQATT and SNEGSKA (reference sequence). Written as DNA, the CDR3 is TGCAGTTGTCAGCGGCCGAACACCGGGGAGCTGTTTTTT. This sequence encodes CSCQRPNTGELFF.

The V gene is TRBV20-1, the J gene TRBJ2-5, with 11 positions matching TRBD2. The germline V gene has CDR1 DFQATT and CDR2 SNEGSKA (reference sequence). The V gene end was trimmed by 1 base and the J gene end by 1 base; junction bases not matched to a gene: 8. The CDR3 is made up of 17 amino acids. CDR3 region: CSARGLAGGSPQETQYF. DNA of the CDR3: TGCAGTGCTAGAGGGCTAGCGGGAGGTAGCCCCCAAGAGACCCAGTACTTC.

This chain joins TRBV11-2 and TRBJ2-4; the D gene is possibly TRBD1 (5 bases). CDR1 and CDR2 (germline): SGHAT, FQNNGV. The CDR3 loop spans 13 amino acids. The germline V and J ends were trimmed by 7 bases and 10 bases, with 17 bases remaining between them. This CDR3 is CASTSRTRNIQYF. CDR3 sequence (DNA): TGTGCCAGCACCTCCCGGACAAGAAATATTCAGTACTTC.

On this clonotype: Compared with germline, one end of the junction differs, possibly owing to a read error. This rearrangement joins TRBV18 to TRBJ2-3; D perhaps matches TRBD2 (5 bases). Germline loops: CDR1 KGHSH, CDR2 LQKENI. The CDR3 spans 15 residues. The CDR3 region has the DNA TGTGCCAGCTCACCTCCGAGTCCTAGCACAGATACGCAGTTTTTT. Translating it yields CASSPPSPSTDTQFF. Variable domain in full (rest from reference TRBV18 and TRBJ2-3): NAGVMQNPRHLVRRRGQEARLRCSPMKGHSHVYWYRQLPEEGLKFMVYLQKENIIDESGMPKERFSAEFPKEGPSILRIQQVVRGDSAAYFCASSPPSPSTDTQFFGPGTRLTVL.

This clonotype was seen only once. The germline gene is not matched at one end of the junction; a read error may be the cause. The CDR3 DNA follows: TGCATTGCTAGAGCAAGGACAGGGCTGAACACTGAAACTTTCTTT. Its protein is CIARARTGLNTETFF. The rearrangement links TRBV20-1 to TRBJ1-1; 8 bases agree with TRBD1. The V gene's germline CDR1 is DFQATT and CDR2 SNEGSKA (reference sequence). This CDR3 has 15 residues.

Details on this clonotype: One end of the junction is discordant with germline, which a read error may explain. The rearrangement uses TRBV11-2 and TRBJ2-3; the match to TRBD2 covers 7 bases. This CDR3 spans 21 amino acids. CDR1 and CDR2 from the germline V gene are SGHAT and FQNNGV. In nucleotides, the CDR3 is TGTGCCAGCACCTCTATCCTCGGTAGTGGGAGGGAAACCGGCTTCACAGATACGCACTATTTT. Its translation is CASTSILGSGRETGFTDTHYF. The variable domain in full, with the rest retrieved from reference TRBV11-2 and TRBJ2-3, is EAGVAQSPRYKIIEKRQSVAFWCNPISGHATLYWYQQILGQGPKLLIQFQNNGVVDDSQLPKDRFSAERLKGVDSTLKIQPAKLEDSAVYLCASTSILGSGRETGFTDTHYFGPGTRLTVL.

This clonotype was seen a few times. The CDR3 loop is CSASYGGRAGLEQYF. DNA for the CDR3: TGCAGTGCTAGCTATGGTGGGAGGGCCGGTCTCGAGCAGTACTTC. V usage is TRBV20-1 and J usage is TRBJ2-7, with 7 bases matching TRBD2. The CDR3 runs 15 residues. The germline CDR1 and CDR2 sequences are DFQATT and SNEGSKA (reference sequence). Trimming cost V 3 bases and J 6 bases; bases outside gene matches: 14.

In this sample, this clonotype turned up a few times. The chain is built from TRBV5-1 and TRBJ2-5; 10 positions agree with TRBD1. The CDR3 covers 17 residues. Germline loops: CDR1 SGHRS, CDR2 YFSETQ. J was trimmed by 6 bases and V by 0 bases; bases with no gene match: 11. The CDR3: CASSLDGAGQGRKTQYF. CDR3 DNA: TGCGCCAGCAGCTTGGATGGGGCGGGACAGGGGAGAAAGACCCAGTACTTC.

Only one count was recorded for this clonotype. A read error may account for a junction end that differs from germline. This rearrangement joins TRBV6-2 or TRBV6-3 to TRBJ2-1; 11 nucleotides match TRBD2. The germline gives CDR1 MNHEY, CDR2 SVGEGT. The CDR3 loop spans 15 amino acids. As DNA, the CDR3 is TGTGCTAGCAGAGACACTAGCGGGAGAGGGAATGAGCAGTTCTTC. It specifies CASRDTSGRGNEQFF.

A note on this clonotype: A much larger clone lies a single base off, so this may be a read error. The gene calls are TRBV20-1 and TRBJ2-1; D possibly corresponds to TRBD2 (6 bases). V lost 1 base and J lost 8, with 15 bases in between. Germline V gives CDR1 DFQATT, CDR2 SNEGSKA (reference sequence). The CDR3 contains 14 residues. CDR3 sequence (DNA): TGCAGTGCTAGAGGGAGGGGACGGTGGGATGAGCAGTTCTTC. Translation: CSARGRGRWDEQFF.

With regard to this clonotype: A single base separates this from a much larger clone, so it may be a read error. The CDR3 loop reads CVSSHEGGELFF. For the CDR3, the DNA is TGTGTCAGCAGCCACGAGGGTGGGGAGCTGTTTTTT. V usage is TRBV7-6 and J usage is TRBJ2-2; D might be TRBD2 (5 bases). There are 12 residues in the CDR3. Looked up from germline, CDR1 is SGHVS and CDR2 is FNYEAQ.

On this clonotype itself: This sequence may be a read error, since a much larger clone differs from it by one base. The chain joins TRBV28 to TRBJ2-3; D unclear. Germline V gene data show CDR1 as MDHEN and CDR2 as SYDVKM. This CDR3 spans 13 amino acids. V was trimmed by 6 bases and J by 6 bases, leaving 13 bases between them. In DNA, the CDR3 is TGTGCCAGCAGCTCCCTCCTCAGGGATACGCAGTATTTT. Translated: CASSSLLRDTQYF.

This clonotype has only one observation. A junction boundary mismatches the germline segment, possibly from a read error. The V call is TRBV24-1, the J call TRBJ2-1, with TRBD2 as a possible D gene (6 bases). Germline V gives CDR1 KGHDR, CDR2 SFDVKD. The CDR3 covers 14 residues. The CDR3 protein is CSTSDFTAGGEQFF. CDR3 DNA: TGTTCCACCAGTGATTTCACAGCCGGGGGTGAGCAGTTCTTC.

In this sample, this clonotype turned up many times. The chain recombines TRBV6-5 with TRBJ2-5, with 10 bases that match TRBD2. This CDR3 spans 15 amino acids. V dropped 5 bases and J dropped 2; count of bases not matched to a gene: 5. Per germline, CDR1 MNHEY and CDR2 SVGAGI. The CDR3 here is CASSTLAGVQETQYF. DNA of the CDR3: TGTGCCAGCAGTACCCTAGCGGGAGTTCAAGAGACCCAGTACTTC.

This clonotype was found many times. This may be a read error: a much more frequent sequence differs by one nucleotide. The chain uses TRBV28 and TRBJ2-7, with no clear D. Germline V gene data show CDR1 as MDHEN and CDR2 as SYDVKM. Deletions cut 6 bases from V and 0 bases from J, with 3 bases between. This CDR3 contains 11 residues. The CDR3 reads CASSSSYEQYF. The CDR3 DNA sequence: TGTGCCAGCAGCTCCTCCTACGAGCAGTACTTC.

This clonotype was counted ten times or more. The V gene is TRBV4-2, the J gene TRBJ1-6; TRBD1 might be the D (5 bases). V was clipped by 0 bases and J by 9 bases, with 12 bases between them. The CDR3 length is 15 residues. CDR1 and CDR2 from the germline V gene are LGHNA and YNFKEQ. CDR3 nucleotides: TGTGCCAGCAGCCAAGATTTAAGGGGCGGTTCACCCCTCCACTTT. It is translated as CASSQDLRGGSPLHF.

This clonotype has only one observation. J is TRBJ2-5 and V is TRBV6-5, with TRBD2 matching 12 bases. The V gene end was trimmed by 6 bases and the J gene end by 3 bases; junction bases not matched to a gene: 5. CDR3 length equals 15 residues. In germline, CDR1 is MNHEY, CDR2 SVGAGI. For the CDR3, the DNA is TGTGCCAGCAGGCTACTAGCGGGAGGAAAAGAGACCCAGTACTTC. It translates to CASRLLAGGKETQYF.

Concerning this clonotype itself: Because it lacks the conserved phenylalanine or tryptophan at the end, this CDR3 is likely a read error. The CDR3 here is CASILQCNTEAFS. As DNA, the CDR3 is TGTGCCAGCATCCTACAGTGTAACACTGAAGCTTTCTCT. The V gene is TRBV6-1, the J gene TRBJ1-1, with no clear D. Germline CDR1 is MNHNS and CDR2 is SASEGT. The CDR3 consists of 13 residues. Trimming stripped 7 bases from V and 2 bases from J, with 11 bases between.

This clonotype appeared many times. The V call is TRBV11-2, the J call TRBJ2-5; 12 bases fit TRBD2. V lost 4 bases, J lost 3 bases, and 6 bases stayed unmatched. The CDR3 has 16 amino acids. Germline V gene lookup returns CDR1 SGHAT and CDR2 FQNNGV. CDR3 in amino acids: CASSSLAGGAEETQYF. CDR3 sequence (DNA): TGTGCCAGCAGCTCCCTAGCGGGAGGGGCCGAAGAGACCCAGTACTTC.

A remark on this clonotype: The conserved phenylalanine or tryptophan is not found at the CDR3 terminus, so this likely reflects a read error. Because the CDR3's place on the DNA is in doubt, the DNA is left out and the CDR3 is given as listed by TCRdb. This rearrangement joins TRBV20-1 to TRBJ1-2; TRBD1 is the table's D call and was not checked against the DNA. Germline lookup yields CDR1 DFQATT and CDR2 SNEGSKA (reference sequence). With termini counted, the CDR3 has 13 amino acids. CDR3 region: CSASHTGVGGYTI.

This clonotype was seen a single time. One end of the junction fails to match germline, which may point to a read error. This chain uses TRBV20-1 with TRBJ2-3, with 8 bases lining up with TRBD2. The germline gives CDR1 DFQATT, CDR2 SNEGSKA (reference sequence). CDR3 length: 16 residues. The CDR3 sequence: CSASSSSGSNTDTQYF. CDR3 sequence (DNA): TGCAGTGCTTCTTCTTCTAGCGGGTCTAACACAGATACACAGTATTTT.

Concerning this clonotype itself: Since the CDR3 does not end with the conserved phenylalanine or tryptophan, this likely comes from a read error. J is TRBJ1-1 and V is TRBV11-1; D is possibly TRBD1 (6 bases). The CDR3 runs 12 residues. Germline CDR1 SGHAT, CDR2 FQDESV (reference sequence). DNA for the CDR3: TGCGCTAGCAGCGGGGGCGGGTCTGAAGCTTTCGTT. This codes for CASSGGGSEAFV.